One T cell receptor beta chain is described in this entry. No antigen is known for it. The V end was cut by 6 bases, the J end by 2 bases, with 12 bases between. The CDR3 contains 14 residues. Germline assignment: CDR1 SEHNR and CDR2 FQNEAQ (reference sequence). The entry originates in a study of graft-versus-host responses after intestinal transplantation. Whole-study context: Recipients got multivisceral, liver-intestinal, or isolated intestinal transplants. The recipients all started with anti-thymocyte globulin induction and then took tacrolimus and steroids for 3 to 4 years.

Clones were read by immunoSEQ multiplex PCR, and TCRdb kept only the in-frame ones, dropping some. This table holds some 130,000 clones, approximately 92% found once. Overall study findings and caveats: Researchers found GvH clones in recipient marrow, and some showed up first in ileum or blood. Patients who carried graft-donor T cell macrochimerism also had high graft-versus-host to host-versus-graft clonal ratios in their allografts.

The starting material was unstimulated CD4+ T cells sorted from spleen or lymph node cells, obtained before intestinal transplant. The rearrangement joins TRBV7-9 to TRBJ2-3, with a possible D match to TRBD1 (6 bases). The receptor was isolated from a human donor who received an intestinal transplant. The CDR3 protein is CASRTGPNTDTQYF. Here the CDR3 DNA reads TGTGCCAGCAGAACAGGGCCTAACACAGATACGCAGTATTTT.